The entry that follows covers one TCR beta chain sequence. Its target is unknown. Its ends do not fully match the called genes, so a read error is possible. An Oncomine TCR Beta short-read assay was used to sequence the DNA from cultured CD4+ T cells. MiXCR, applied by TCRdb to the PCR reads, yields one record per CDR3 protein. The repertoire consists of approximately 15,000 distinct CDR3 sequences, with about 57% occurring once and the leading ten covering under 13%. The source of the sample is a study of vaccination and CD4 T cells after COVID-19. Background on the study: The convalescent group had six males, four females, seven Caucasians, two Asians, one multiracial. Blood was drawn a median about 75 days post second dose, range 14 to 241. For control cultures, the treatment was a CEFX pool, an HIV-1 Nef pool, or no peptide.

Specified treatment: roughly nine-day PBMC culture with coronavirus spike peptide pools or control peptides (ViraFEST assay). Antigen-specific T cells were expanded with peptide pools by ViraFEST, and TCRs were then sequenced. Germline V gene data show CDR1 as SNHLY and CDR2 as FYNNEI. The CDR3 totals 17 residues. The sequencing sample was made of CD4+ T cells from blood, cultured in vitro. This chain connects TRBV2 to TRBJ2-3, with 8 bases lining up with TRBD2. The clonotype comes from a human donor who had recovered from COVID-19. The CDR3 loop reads CASSVTARTSRPDMQYF. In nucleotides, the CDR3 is TGTGCCAGCAGTGTTACCGCGAGGACTAGCAGACCCGATATGCAGTATTTT.